The source of this T cell receptor beta chain is a study of Graves' ophthalmopathy and Graves' hyperthyroidism. None of the included patients had other autoimmune diseases, uncontrolled infections, pregnancy or lactation, as these led to exclusion. Clinical symptoms and serum thyroxine were used for diagnosis; TRAb, thyroid ultrasound and orbital computed tomography were also relied on. Whole-study findings and limits: Built on 13 signatures, a model told ophthalmopathy apart from stable hyperthyroidism with 85% to 90% sensitivity and 80% to 82% specificity.

For repertoire sequencing, the TCR beta CDR3 regions were amplified from RNA transcripts. RT-PCR was first run with HTBI primers, then multiplex PCR in a second round. TCRdb fed the multiplex PCR reads into MiXCR, producing one record per CDR3 protein. The repertoire holds roughly 300,000 distinct CDR3 sequences, with around a sixth as singletons. Germline-derived CDR1 and CDR2 are SGHAT and FQNNGV. The CDR3 covers 18 residues. Trimming left V 0 bases short and J 0 bases short, with 15 bases between. This clonotype was found many times. What it recognizes is unknown. The source is an adult man with Graves' ophthalmopathy. The rearrangement links TRBV11-2 to TRBJ2-4; D remains unclear. Source material: peripheral blood. The CDR3 region has the DNA TGTGCCAGCAGCTTAGACTGGACCGCTGGGCAAGCCAAAAACATTCAGTACTTC. Amino acids: CASSLDWTAGQAKNIQYF.